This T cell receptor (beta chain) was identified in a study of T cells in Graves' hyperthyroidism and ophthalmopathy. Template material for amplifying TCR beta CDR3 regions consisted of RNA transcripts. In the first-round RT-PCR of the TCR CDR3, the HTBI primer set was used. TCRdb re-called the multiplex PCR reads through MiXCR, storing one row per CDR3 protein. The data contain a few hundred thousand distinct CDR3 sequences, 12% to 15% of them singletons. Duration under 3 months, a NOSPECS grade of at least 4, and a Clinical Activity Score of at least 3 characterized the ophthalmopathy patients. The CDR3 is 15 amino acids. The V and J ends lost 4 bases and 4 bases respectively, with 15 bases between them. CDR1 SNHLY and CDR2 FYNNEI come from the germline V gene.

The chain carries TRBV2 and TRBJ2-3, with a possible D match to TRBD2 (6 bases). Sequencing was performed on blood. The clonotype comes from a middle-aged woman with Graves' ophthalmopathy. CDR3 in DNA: TGTGCCAGCAGTGCTCTAGCGAGGGGTGCAGATACGCAGTATTTT. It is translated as CASSALARGADTQYF.